The next 28 T cell receptor beta chains were all read from a single sample in a study of blood T cell repertoires in COVID-19. Clones were read by immunoSEQ multiplex PCR, and TCRdb kept only the in-frame ones, dropping some. In the table there are 90,000 to 100,000 clones, more than 70% of which are singletons. The sequenced sample consisted of peripheral blood. Receptors were obtained from a man between 65 and 79 years old with acute or convalescent COVID-19.

This chain connects TRBV27 to TRBJ2-6; perhaps TRBD1 as D (6 bases). The CDR3 spans 17 residues. Germline values: CDR1 MNHEY, CDR2 SMNVEV (reference sequence). V lost 5 bases and J lost 0, with 14 bases in between. CDR3 amino acids: CASSILQGNSGANVLTF. DNA of the CDR3: TGTGCCAGCAGTATCCTACAGGGTAACTCTGGGGCCAACGTCCTGACTTTC.

DNA for the CDR3: TGTGCCAGCAGCTTGGGGGCAGGATATTACGAGCAGTACTTC. This translates into CASSLGAGYYEQYF. The chain has TRBV5-4 and TRBJ2-7; no firm D call. The CDR3 covers 14 residues. The V end lost 0 bases, the J end lost 4 bases, and 11 bases lay between the germline ends. Per germline, CDR1 SGHNT and CDR2 YYREEE (reference sequence).

The chain uses TRBV30 and TRBJ2-3; 9 bases match TRBD1. Germline V CDR1 and CDR2: GTSNPN, SVGIG (reference sequence). V lost 4 bases and J lost 4; bases outside the gene matches: 6. The CDR3 has 14 amino acids. The CDR3 here is CAWKPGQGSDTQYF. The DNA for the CDR3 is TGTGCCTGGAAACCGGGACAGGGATCAGATACGCAGTATTTT. The full variable domain, completed using reference TRBV30 and TRBJ2-3, is SQTIHQWPATLVQPVGSPLSLECTVEGTSNPNLYWYRQAAGRGLQLLFYSVGIGQISSEVPQNLSASRPQDRQFILSSKKLLLSDSGFYLCAWKPGQGSDTQYFGPGTRLTVL.

A single count supports this clone. The chain has TRBV5-4 and TRBJ1-2; no reliable D call. V lost 3 bases and J 5 bases, leaving 20 bases between the germline ends. The CDR3 covers 16 residues. In germline, CDR1 is SGHNT, CDR2 YYREEE (reference sequence). CDR3 DNA: TGTGCCAGCAGCTCCGGAGGACCCTCCATCGGGTATGGCTACACCTTC. It specifies CASSSGGPSIGYGYTF.

The chain has TRBV3-1 (or the pseudogene TRBV3-2) and TRBJ2-1; 14 bases align to TRBD2. V dropped 4 bases and J dropped 2; count of bases not matched to a gene: 4. Per germline, CDR1 LGHDT and CDR2 YNNKEL (reference sequence). The CDR3 runs 17 residues. The CDR3 DNA is TGTGCCAGCAGCCCGACTAGCGGGAGGGCCACCTACAATGAGCAGTTCTTC. Translated, it gives CASSPTSGRATYNEQFF.

This clone was observed a single time. The rearrangement joins TRBV5-8 to TRBJ2-1; 7 nucleotides line up with TRBD2. Germline-derived CDR1 and CDR2 are SGHTS and YDEGEE. With 1 base clipped from V and 4 bases from J, the junction kept 11 bases outside the gene matches. This CDR3 region has 17 residues. CDR3 coding DNA: TGTGCCAGCAGCTTGTCCGGCGGGAGTGTAAGGTACAATGAGCAGTTCTTC. Translation gives CASSLSGGSVRYNEQFF. Drawing the rest from reference TRBV5-8 and TRBJ2-1, the complete variable domain is EAGVTQSPTHLIKTRGQQATLRCSPISGHTSVYWYQQALGLGLQFLLWYDEGEERNRGNFPPRFSGRQFPNYSSELNVNALELEDSALYLCASSLSGGSVRYNEQFFGPGTRLTVL.

This rearrangement joins TRBV3-1 (or the pseudogene TRBV3-2) to TRBJ1-2; D unresolved. Germline values: CDR1 LGHDT, CDR2 YNNKEL (reference sequence). The V end lost 5 bases, the J end lost 7 bases, and 17 bases lay between the germline ends. There are 14 residues in the CDR3. The CDR3 sequence is CASSAQWNPSGYTF. DNA for the CDR3: TGTGCCAGCAGCGCTCAGTGGAACCCTAGTGGCTACACCTTC.

The chain employs TRBV18 and TRBJ2-1; D may be TRBD1 (6 bases). Germline loops: CDR1 KGHSH, CDR2 LQKENI. V lost 3 bases and J lost 0, with 12 bases in between. The CDR3 runs to 16 residues. CDR3 protein: CASSPGDRSSYNEQFF. DNA of the CDR3: TGTGCCAGCTCACCGGGCGACAGGAGCTCCTACAATGAGCAGTTCTTC.

V gene TRBV9 combines with J gene TRBJ2-7; 9 positions match TRBD1. The CDR3 extends over 13 amino acids. CDR1 and CDR2 (germline): SGDLS, YYNGEE. V lost 1 base to trimming and J lost 9 bases; unmatched junction nucleotides: 5. CDR3 region: CASSVTGTGMQYF. In DNA, the CDR3 is TGTGCCAGCAGCGTAACCGGGACAGGGATGCAGTACTTC. The entire variable domain, with the rest obtained from reference TRBV9 and TRBJ2-7, is as follows: DSGVTQTPKHLITATGQRVTLRCSPRSGDLSVYWYQQSLDQGLQFLIQYYNGEERAKGNILERFSAQQFPDLHSELNLSSLELGDSALYFCASSVTGTGMQYFGPGTRLTVT.

This rearrangement joins TRBV28 to TRBJ1-2; 12 bases are a match to TRBD1. Germline V gene lookup returns CDR1 MDHEN and CDR2 SYDVKM. The CDR3 has 15 amino acids. The ends lost 6 bases at V and 8 bases at J; junction bases unmatched: 10. CDR3 sequence: CASRLTGQGARGYTF. Here the CDR3 DNA reads TGTGCCAGCAGATTGACGGGACAGGGGGCGCGAGGCTACACCTTC.

The rearrangement links TRBV2 to TRBJ2-3; a weak D match, TRBD2 (5 bases). This CDR3 comprises 14 residues. V lost 5 bases and J lost 2, with 11 bases in between. From germline, CDR1 is SNHLY and CDR2 FYNNEI. CDR3 DNA sequence: TGTGCCAGCAGTCCCGGACTTGACACAGATACGCAGTATTTT. This sequence encodes CASSPGLDTDTQYF.

This clone was found a few times. The rearrangement joins TRBV4-2 to TRBJ2-7; tentatively, D is TRBD2 (6 bases). The germline V and J ends were trimmed by 1 base and 3 bases, with 19 bases remaining between them. The germline V gene encodes CDR1 LGHNA and CDR2 YNFKEQ. The CDR3 runs to 17 residues. The CDR3 sequence: CASSQVLASAANYEQYF. The CDR3 DNA reads TGTGCCAGCAGCCAAGTTCTGGCTAGCGCAGCCAACTACGAGCAGTACTTC.

The chain couples TRBV28 to TRBJ2-7, with 7 bases identical to TRBD2. CDR1 is MDHEN and CDR2 is SYDVKM in the germline V gene. The CDR3 has 14 residues. Trimming removed 6 bases from V and 2 bases from J; junction bases left unmatched: 7. The CDR3 coding sequence is TGTGCCAGCAGCCCACCGGGGGGAACCTACGAGCAGTACTTC. Translating gives CASSPPGGTYEQYF.

CDR3 nucleotide sequence: TGTGCCAGCAGCTTAGCTTCCGGGACTAGCGCAAATGAGCAGTTCTTC. This encodes CASSLASGTSANEQFF. This sequence joins TRBV11-1 and TRBJ2-1; 10 nucleotides agree with TRBD2. This CDR3 is built from 16 residues. Germline lookup yields CDR1 SGHAT and CDR2 FQDESV (reference sequence). V was clipped by 0 bases and J by 7 bases; unmatched bases: 6.

This clone was recorded a few times. Other DNA sequences from this sample encode an identical CDR3 as well. The V gene is TRBV6-5, the J gene TRBJ2-7, with TRBD1 identical over 7 bases. The CDR3 sequence is 13 residues long. V trimming: 4 bases; J trimming: 3 bases; junction bases outside the gene matches: 3. Germline V gene lookup returns CDR1 MNHEY and CDR2 SVGAGI. This CDR3 reads CASSSRTGYEQYF. The CDR3 nucleotides are TGTGCCAGCAGTTCGAGGACAGGCTACGAGCAGTACTTC.

The genes are TRBV19 and TRBJ2-1, with D possibly matching TRBD2 (6 bases). V was trimmed by 5 bases and J by 9 bases, leaving 26 bases between them. Looked up from germline, CDR1 is LNHDA and CDR2 is SQIVND (reference sequence). The CDR3 is 17 residues long. CDR3 region: CASSASLGLTGVGEQFF. CDR3 nucleotide sequence: TGTGCCAGTAGTGCCTCCCTGGGACTGACGGGCGTTGGTGAGCAGTTCTTC.

This clone was seen more than once but under ten times. This chain joins TRBV7-9 and TRBJ2-3; 10 bases agree with TRBD2. Germline values: CDR1 SEHNR, CDR2 FQNEAQ (reference sequence). This CDR3 comprises 17 residues. After removal of 1 base from V and 3 bases from J, the junction contained 7 bases not matched to a gene. The CDR3 region is CASSLELAGEVTDTQYF. The CDR3 nucleotides read TGTGCCAGCAGCTTAGAGCTAGCGGGAGAGGTTACAGATACGCAGTATTTT.

This chain links TRBV5-1 with TRBJ1-3; weak D call: TRBD1 (6 bases). V lost 4 bases to trimming and J lost 8 bases, with 10 bases between them. Germline V lookup: CDR1 SGHRS, CDR2 YFSETQ. CDR3 length equals 12 residues. The CDR3 DNA reads as TGCGCCAGCAGCCGGGAGGGGGACACCATATATTTT. Translation: CASSREGDTIYF.

The count of this clone is one. V is TRBV9 and J is TRBJ2-1, with 9 nucleotides matching TRBD2. The CDR3 extends over 17 amino acids. The V and J ends lost 2 bases and 7 bases, in that order; junction bases with no gene match: 13. Per the germline V gene, CDR1 is SGDLS and CDR2 is YYNGEE. The CDR3 nucleotides read TGTGCCAGCAGCGTCTCCTGGGGTAGCGGGAGTAGGAATGAGCAGTTCTTC. This translates into CASSVSWGSGSRNEQFF.

The chain has TRBV28 and TRBJ1-5; TRBD1 agrees at 8 bases. Germline V gene data show CDR1 as MDHEN and CDR2 as SYDVKM. Losses at the gene ends were 5 bases for V and 2 bases for J; bases not matched to a gene: 17. The CDR3 extends over 19 amino acids. This CDR3 reads CASSLYKGTGGTGNQPQHF. CDR3 nucleotide sequence: TGTGCCAGCAGTCTCTACAAGGGCACAGGGGGAACCGGCAATCAGCCCCAGCATTTT.

CDR3 coding DNA: TGCGCCAGCAGCCAAGATCCGACAGGGCTTAATGAAAAACTGTTTTTT. This gives the protein CASSQDPTGLNEKLFF. V usage is TRBV4-3 and J usage is TRBJ1-4; 7 bases are shared with TRBD1. The V segment lost 0 bases and the J segment 4 bases; nucleotides outside the gene matches: 5. This CDR3 has 16 amino acids. CDR1 is LGHNA, CDR2 YSLEER, per germline.

The rearrangement links TRBV30 to TRBJ2-1; TRBD2 matches at 11 bases. Germline V gives CDR1 GTSNPN, CDR2 SVGIG (reference sequence). The CDR3 has 19 residues. V dropped 0 bases and J dropped 3; count of bases not matched to a gene: 13. The CDR3 sequence: CAWSVTSGSVRKIYNEQFF. In nucleotides, the CDR3 is TGTGCCTGGAGTGTTACTAGCGGGAGTGTCCGGAAGATCTACAATGAGCAGTTCTTC.

CDR3 sequence reads: CASSLVGGSGANVLTF. For the CDR3, the DNA is TGTGCCAGCAGCTTAGTAGGGGGCTCTGGGGCCAACGTCCTGACTTTC. The rearrangement uses TRBV11-2 and TRBJ2-6; tentatively, D is TRBD1 (6 bases). In germline, CDR1 is SGHAT, CDR2 FQNNGV. V gave up 1 base and J gave up 0 bases, with 7 bases separating them. There are 16 residues in the CDR3.

V gene TRBV11-3 combines with J gene TRBJ1-4, with D tentatively TRBD1 (6 bases). This CDR3 has 14 amino acids. Trimming shortened V by 1 base and J by 5 bases, and 8 bases separated the two germline ends. Per germline, CDR1 SGHNT and CDR2 YENEEA. The CDR3 reads CASSLGGPNEKLFF. The CDR3 nucleotides are TGTGCCAGCAGCTTAGGGGGGCCCAATGAAAAACTGTTTTTT.

The chain has TRBV10-1 and TRBJ2-1; 11 bases are a match to TRBD1. The CDR3 covers 13 residues. Germline values: CDR1 WNHNN, CDR2 SYGVQD (reference sequence). J gave up 6 bases and V 8 bases, and 3 bases lay outside the gene matches. The CDR3 loop reads CASGGQGGNEQFF. Here the CDR3 DNA reads TGCGCCAGCGGGGGACAGGGGGGCAATGAGCAGTTCTTC.

The J gene is TRBJ1-1, the V gene TRBV19; TRBD1 matches 9 bases. The V and J ends lost 5 bases and 5 bases, in that order; junction bases with no gene match: 12. The germline V gene encodes CDR1 LNHDA and CDR2 SQIVND (reference sequence). The CDR3 runs to 16 residues. CDR3 bases: TGTGCCAGTAGTCCCGGACAGGGGAAGGTTGGGACTGAAGCTTTCTTT. Its protein product is CASSPGQGKVGTEAFF.

The rearrangement joins TRBV6-5 to TRBJ2-3, with D possibly TRBD1 on 6 matching bases. V was shortened by 6 bases and J by 1 base, with 11 bases between the two germline ends. The germline V gene has CDR1 MNHEY and CDR2 SVGAGI. The CDR3 is made up of 14 amino acids. CDR3 sequence: CASSKRQGTDTQYF. The DNA of the CDR3 is TGTGCCAGCAGCAAAAGACAGGGCACAGATACGCAGTATTTT.

At least ten counts were recorded for this clone. The chain is built from TRBV7-6 and TRBJ1-5; D unresolved. The CDR3 has 17 residues. Germline CDR1 is SGHVS and CDR2 is FNYEAQ. Trimming shortened V by 1 base and J by 0 bases, and 13 bases separated the two germline ends. DNA of the CDR3: TGTGCCAGCAGCTTAGTCTCGGGTGCGGATAGCAATCAGCCCCAGCATTTT. Protein sequence: CASSLVSGADSNQPQHF.